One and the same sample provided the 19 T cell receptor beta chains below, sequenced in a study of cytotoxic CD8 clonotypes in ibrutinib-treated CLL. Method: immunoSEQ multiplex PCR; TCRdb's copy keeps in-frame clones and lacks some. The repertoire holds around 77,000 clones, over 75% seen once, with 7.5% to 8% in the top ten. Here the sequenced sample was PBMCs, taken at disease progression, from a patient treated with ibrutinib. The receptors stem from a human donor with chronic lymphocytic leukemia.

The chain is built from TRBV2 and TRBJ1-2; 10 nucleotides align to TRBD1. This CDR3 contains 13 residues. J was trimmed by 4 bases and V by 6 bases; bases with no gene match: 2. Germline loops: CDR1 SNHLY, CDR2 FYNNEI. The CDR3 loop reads CASRTGGRYGYTF. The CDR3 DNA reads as TGTGCCAGCAGGACAGGGGGCCGCTATGGCTACACCTTC.

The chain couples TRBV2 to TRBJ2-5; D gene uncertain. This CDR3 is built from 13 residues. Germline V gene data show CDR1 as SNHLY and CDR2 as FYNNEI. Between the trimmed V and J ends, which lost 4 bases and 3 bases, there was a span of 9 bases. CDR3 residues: CASSGLSKETQYF. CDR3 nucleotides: TGTGCCAGCAGTGGTCTCAGTAAAGAGACCCAGTACTTC.

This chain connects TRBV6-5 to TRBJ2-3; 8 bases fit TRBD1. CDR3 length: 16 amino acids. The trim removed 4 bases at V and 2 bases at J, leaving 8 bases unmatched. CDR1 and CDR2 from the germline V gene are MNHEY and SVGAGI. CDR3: CASSLGQGIITDTQYF. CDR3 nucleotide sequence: TGTGCCAGCAGTTTAGGACAGGGAATAATCACAGATACGCAGTATTTT.

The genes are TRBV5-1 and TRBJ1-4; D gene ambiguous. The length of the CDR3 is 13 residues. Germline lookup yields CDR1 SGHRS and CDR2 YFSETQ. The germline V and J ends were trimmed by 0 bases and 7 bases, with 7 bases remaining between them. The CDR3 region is CASSLGFIEKLFF. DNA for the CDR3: TGCGCCAGCAGCTTGGGGTTTATTGAAAAACTGTTTTTT.

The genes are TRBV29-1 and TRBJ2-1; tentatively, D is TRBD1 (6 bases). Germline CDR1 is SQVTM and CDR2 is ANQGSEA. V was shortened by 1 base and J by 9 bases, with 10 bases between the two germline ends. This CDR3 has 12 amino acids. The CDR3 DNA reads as TGCAGCGTTGAAGGGACAGTTTCTGAGCAGTTCTTC. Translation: CSVEGTVSEQFF.

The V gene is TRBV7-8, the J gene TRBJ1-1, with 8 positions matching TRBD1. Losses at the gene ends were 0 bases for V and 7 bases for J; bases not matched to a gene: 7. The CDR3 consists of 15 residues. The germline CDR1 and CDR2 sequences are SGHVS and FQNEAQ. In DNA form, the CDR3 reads TGTGCCAGCAGCTTAGCCGGGACAGGAGACTATGAAGCTTTCTTT. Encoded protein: CASSLAGTGDYEAFF.

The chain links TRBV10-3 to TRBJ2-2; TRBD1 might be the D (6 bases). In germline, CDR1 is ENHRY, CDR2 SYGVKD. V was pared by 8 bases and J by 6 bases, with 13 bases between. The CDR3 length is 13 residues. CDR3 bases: TGTGCCATCGCGAAGTCAGGGGCCGGGGAGCTGTTTTTT. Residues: CAIAKSGAGELFF.

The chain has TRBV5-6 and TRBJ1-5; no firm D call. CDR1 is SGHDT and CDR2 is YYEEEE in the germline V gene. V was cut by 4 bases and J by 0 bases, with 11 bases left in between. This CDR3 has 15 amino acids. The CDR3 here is CASSMDGYSNQPQHF. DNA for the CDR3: TGTGCCAGCAGCATGGACGGTTATAGCAATCAGCCCCAGCATTTT. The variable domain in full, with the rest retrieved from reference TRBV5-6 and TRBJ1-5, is DAGVTQSPTHLIKTRGQQVTLRCSPKSGHDTVSWYQQALGQGPQFIFQYYEEEERQRGNFPDRFSGHQFPNYSSELNVNALLLGDSALYLCASSMDGYSNQPQHFGDGTRLSIL.

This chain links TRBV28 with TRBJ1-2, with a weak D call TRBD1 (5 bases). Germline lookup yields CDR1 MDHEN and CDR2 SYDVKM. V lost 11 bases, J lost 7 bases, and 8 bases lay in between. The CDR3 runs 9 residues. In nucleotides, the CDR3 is TGTGCCGTGGGGGGTGGCTACACCTTC. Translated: CAVGGGYTF.

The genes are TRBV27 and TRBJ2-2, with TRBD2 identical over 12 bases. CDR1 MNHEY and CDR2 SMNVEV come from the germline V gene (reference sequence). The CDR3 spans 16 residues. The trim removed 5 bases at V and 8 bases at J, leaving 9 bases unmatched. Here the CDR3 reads CASSRLAGALFGELFF. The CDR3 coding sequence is TGTGCCAGCAGTCGACTAGCGGGAGCATTGTTTGGGGAGCTGTTTTTT.

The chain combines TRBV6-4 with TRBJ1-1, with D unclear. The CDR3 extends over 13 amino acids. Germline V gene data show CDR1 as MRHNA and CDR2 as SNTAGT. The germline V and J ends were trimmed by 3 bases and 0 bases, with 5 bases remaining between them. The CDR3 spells CASSETLNTEAFF. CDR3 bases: TGTGCCAGCAGTGAAACGTTGAACACTGAAGCTTTCTTT.

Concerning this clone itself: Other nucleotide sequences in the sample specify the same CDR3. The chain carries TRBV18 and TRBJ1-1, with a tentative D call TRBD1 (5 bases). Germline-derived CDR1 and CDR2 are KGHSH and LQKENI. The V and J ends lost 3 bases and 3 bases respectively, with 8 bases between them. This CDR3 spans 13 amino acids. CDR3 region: CASSPQGDTEAFF. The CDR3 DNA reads TGTGCCAGCTCACCCCAGGGAGACACTGAAGCTTTCTTT.

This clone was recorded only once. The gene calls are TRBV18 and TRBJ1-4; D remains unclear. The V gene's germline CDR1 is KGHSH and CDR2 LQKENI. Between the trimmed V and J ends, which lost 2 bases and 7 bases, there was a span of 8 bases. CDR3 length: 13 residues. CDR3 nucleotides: TGTGCCAGCTCACCAAGTCCGAGTGAAAAACTGTTTTTT. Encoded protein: CASSPSPSEKLFF.

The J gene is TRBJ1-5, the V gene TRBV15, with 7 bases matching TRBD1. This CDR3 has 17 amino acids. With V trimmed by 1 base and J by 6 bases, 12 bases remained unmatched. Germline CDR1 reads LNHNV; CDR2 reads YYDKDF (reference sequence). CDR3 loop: CATSRGQGSFIGQPQHF. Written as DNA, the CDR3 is TGTGCCACCAGCAGAGGACAGGGTAGTTTTATTGGTCAGCCCCAGCATTTT.

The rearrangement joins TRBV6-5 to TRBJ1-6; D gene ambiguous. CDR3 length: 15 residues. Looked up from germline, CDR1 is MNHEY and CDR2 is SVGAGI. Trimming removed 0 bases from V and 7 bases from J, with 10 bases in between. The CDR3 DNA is TGTGCCAGCAGTTACTCGTGGGTTCGGAATTCACCCCTCCACTTT. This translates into CASSYSWVRNSPLHF.

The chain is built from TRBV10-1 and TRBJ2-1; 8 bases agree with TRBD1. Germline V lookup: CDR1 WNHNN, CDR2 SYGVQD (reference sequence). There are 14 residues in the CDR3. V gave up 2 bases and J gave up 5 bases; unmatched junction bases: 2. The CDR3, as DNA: TGCGCCAGCAGTGAGGGACAGGGTAACAATGAGCAGTTCTTC. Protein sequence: CASSEGQGNNEQFF.

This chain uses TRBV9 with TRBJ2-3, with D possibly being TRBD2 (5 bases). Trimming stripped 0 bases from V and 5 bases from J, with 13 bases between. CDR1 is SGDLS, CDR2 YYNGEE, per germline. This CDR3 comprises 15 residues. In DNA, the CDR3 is TGTGCCAGCAGCGTAGGACATCAACGGGGAGATACGCAGTATTTT. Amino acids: CASSVGHQRGDTQYF.

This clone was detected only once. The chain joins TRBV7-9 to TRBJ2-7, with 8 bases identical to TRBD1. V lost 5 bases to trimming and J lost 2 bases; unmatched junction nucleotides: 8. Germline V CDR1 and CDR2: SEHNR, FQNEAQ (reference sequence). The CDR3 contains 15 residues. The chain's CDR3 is CASSLRQGITYEQYF. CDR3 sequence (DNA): TGTGCCAGCAGCCTGCGACAGGGGATCACCTACGAGCAGTACTTC.

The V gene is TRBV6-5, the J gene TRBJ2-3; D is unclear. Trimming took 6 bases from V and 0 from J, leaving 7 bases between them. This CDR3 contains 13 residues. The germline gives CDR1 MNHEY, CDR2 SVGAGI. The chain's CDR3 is CASRGISTDTQYF. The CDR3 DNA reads TGTGCCAGCAGGGGTATTAGCACAGATACGCAGTATTTT.